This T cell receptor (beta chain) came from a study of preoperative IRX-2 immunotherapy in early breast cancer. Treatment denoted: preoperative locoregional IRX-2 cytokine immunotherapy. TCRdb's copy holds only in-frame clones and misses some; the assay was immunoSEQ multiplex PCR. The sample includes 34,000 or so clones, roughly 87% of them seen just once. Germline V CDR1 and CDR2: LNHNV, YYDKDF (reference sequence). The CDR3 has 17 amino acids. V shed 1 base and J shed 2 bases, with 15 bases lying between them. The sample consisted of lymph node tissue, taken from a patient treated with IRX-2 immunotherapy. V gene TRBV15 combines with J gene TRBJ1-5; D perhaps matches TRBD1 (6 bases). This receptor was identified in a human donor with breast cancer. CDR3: CATSRGGLLARNQPQHF. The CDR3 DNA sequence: TGTGCCACCAGCAGAGGGGGGCTTCTGGCCCGCAATCAGCCCCAGCATTTT.